What follows are 17 T cell receptor beta chains derived from one specimen sequenced in a study of T cell repertoires and HLA-DP antigens. Sequencing used immunoSEQ multiplex PCR; TCRdb keeps in-frame clones, though not all of them. The data show roughly 73,000 clones, just under 80% seen once. These receptors' antigens are unknown. Material for sequencing was CD4+ T cells from PBMCs. These receptor sequences come from a man aged 55 to 70 in good health and CMV-seronegative.

V is TRBV7-2 and J is TRBJ1-5; D not certain. This CDR3 region has 16 residues. With 2 bases removed from V and 2 bases from J, the gap between germline ends came to 13 bases. Germline V CDR1 and CDR2: SGHTA, FQGNSA. CDR3 protein: CASSLIGFHGNQPQHF. CDR3 in DNA: TGTGCCAGCAGCTTAATCGGGTTTCACGGCAATCAGCCCCAGCATTTT.

The chain links TRBV11-1 to TRBJ2-7; TRBD1 matches at 10 bases. Trimming removed 6 bases from V and 2 bases from J; junction bases left unmatched: 7. The CDR3 covers 15 residues. The germline V gene has CDR1 SGHAT and CDR2 FQDESV (reference sequence). CDR3 amino acids: CASSWDRGDTYEQYV. The DNA of the CDR3 is TGTGCCAGCAGTTGGGACAGGGGCGATACCTACGAGCAGTACGTC.

The chain carries TRBV7-2 and TRBJ1-5; 7 bases are shared with TRBD1. Germline CDR1 is SGHTA and CDR2 is FQGNSA. The J segment lost 5 bases and the V segment lost 1 base, leaving 8 bases of the junction unmatched. This CDR3 is built from 16 residues. The CDR3 region is CASSLEGRGGDQPQHF. DNA of the CDR3: TGTGCCAGCAGCTTAGAAGGCAGGGGGGGGGATCAGCCCCAGCATTTT.

The CDR3 loop reads CAWSVARGRGYTF. The CDR3 nucleotides are TGTGCCTGGAGTGTAGCCAGGGGCCGCGGCTACACCTTC. The gene calls are TRBV30 and TRBJ1-2, with D possibly being TRBD1 (6 bases). Trimming left V 0 bases short and J 8 bases short, with 13 bases between. The CDR3 covers 13 residues. Germline assignment: CDR1 GTSNPN and CDR2 SVGIG (reference sequence).

This chain connects TRBV4-3 to TRBJ1-2, with D possibly matching TRBD1 (5 bases). V was clipped by 1 base and J by 2 bases, with 8 bases between them. Per germline, CDR1 LGHNA and CDR2 YSLEER. This CDR3 is 14 amino acids long. Written as DNA, the CDR3 is TGCGCCAGCAGCCAAGTTAAGGGGAACTATGGCTACACCTTC. It encodes CASSQVKGNYGYTF.

CDR3 amino acids: CASSTPGLGQPQHF. The CDR3 DNA follows: TGTGCCAGTAGTACCCCAGGGTTAGGTCAGCCCCAGCATTTT. The chain joins TRBV19 to TRBJ1-5; maybe TRBD1 (5 bases). CDR1 LNHDA and CDR2 SQIVND come from the germline V gene (reference sequence). Trimming removed 4 bases at V and 6 bases at J, with 13 bases between. The CDR3 loop spans 14 amino acids.

The J gene is TRBJ1-2, the V gene TRBV2; no clear D. V gave up 2 bases and J gave up 1 base, with 8 bases separating them. Germline-derived CDR1 and CDR2 are SNHLY and FYNNEI. This CDR3 has 14 amino acids. CDR3 sequence: CASSENRLNYGYTF. The DNA of the CDR3 is TGTGCCAGCAGTGAAAATCGGCTTAACTATGGCTACACCTTC.

The chain is built from TRBV5-1 and TRBJ2-2; D possibly corresponds to TRBD1 (5 bases). The CDR3 consists of 14 residues. Germline assignment: CDR1 SGHRS and CDR2 YFSETQ. V was cut by 4 bases and J by 4 bases, with 11 bases left in between. The chain's CDR3 is CASSTSGSTGELFF. The CDR3 DNA reads TGCGCCAGCAGCACCTCAGGGTCCACCGGGGAGCTGTTTTTT.

The rearrangement uses TRBV4-3 and TRBJ2-6, with unresolved D. There are 16 residues in the CDR3. Trimming left V 0 bases short and J 1 base short, with 7 bases between. The germline gives CDR1 LGHNA, CDR2 YSLEER. CDR3 nucleotide sequence: TGCGCCAGCAGCCAAGACCTTCGTTCTGGGGCCAACGTCCTGACTTTC. Translating gives CASSQDLRSGANVLTF.

The chain employs TRBV11-2 and TRBJ1-6, with a weak D call TRBD1 (5 bases). This CDR3 has 15 residues. Germline lookup yields CDR1 SGHAT and CDR2 FQNNGV. Trimming stripped 1 base from V and 9 bases from J, with 13 bases between. The DNA of the CDR3 is TGTGCCAGCAGCTTAGTAGGCCGGGGGGGTTCACCCCTCCACTTT. As protein: CASSLVGRGGSPLHF. Full variable domain (missing parts from reference TRBV11-2 and TRBJ1-6): EAGVAQSPRYKIIEKRQSVAFWCNPISGHATLYWYQQILGQGPKLLIQFQNNGVVDDSQLPKDRFSAERLKGVDSTLKIQPAKLEDSAVYLCASSLVGRGGSPLHFGNGTRLTVT.

The chain uses TRBV4-2 and TRBJ2-3; D may be TRBD2 (5 bases). Trimming left V 1 base short and J 3 bases short, with 17 bases between. The length of the CDR3 is 17 residues. Per germline, CDR1 LGHNA and CDR2 YNFKEQ. CDR3 in DNA: TGTGCCAGCAGCCAAGCGTCCCCGGGTCGAGGGACAGATACGCAGTATTTT. Its protein product is CASSQASPGRGTDTQYF.

This chain links TRBV7-8 with TRBJ2-5; no definite D call. CDR3 size: 13 residues. Trimming pared 2 bases from V and 1 base from J, leaving 5 bases between. Germline loops: CDR1 SGHVS, CDR2 FQNEAQ. The CDR3 bases are TGTGCCAGCAGCTTAAGGCTCCAAGAGACCCAGTACTTC. Its protein is CASSLRLQETQYF.

The chain uses TRBV19 and TRBJ1-1, with D possibly being TRBD1 (5 bases). Looked up from germline, CDR1 is LNHDA and CDR2 is SQIVND (reference sequence). Between the trimmed V and J ends, which lost 3 bases and 1 base, there was a span of 15 bases. This CDR3 has 16 amino acids. In nucleotides, the CDR3 is TGTGCCAGTAGTATCCTGACAGCTCCCAAGAACACTGAAGCTTTCTTT. This gives the protein CASSILTAPKNTEAFF.

Concerning this clone itself: One end of the junction does not line up with germline, which may come from a read error. The chain has TRBV7-6 and TRBJ2-3; D might be TRBD1 (5 bases). Per the germline V gene, CDR1 is SGHVS and CDR2 is FNYEAQ. This CDR3 has 14 residues. Here the CDR3 DNA reads TGTGCCAACAGCACAGGACGGGCACCAGATACGCAGTATTTT. Residues: CANSTGRAPDTQYF.

The V gene is TRBV19, the J gene TRBJ1-5, with a possible D match to TRBD1 (6 bases). Trimming stripped 5 bases from V and 4 bases from J, with 15 bases between. The germline V gene encodes CDR1 LNHDA and CDR2 SQIVND (reference sequence). The CDR3 contains 15 residues. The CDR3 DNA sequence: TGTGCCAGTAGTCGGGCAGGGGCGGGTAATCAGCCCCAGCATTTT. Translated: CASSRAGAGNQPQHF.

The chain links TRBV7-6 to TRBJ2-5, with D perhaps TRBD1 or TRBD2 (5 bases each). Trimming stripped 4 bases from V and 7 bases from J, with 22 bases between. This CDR3 is 16 amino acids long. Per germline, CDR1 SGHVS and CDR2 FNYEAQ. The CDR3 coding sequence is TGTGCCAGCAGCTCCGAGGACGGGGCTATCGGAGGGACCCAGTACTTC. Translating gives CASSSEDGAIGGTQYF.

The chain is built from TRBV4-2 and TRBJ2-3; D is uncertain. CDR3 length: 15 residues. V lost 6 bases and J lost 2, with 15 bases in between. Germline values: CDR1 LGHNA, CDR2 YNFKEQ. CDR3 nucleotides: TGTGCCAGCAGACTTGCCCTAGGTTCCACAGATACGCAGTATTTT. Its translation is CASRLALGSTDTQYF.